Many counts were recorded for the clone carrying this TCR beta chain. Antigen unknown. CDR3 length equals 14 residues. Germline V gives CDR1 SGHTA, CDR2 FQGNSA. Trimming removed 0 bases at V and 5 bases at J, with 10 bases between. The iRepertoire nested amplicon-rescue multiplex PCR amplified TCR alpha and beta CDR3s from RNA. For one-step reverse transcription and amplification, roughly 95-400 ng of tissue mRNA or PBMC total RNA was used. TCRdb analysed the multiplex PCR reads with MiXCR anew, one entry per CDR3 protein. The sample lists 90,000 or so distinct CDR3 sequences, roughly 37% occurring once. The data are from a study of glioma-infiltrating T cells. Study conclusions and caveats: Gliomas, especially low-grade, showed above-expected tissue-blood divergence; non-neoplastic patients showed below. CDR3 overlap between tissue and blood was very small.

This sequence originates from a human donor with low-grade glioma or glioblastoma, undergoing nonglioma brain surgery, or in good health (not recorded which). Source material: glioma tissue, nonneoplastic brain tissue, or PBMCs (not recorded which). This chain uses TRBV7-2 with TRBJ1-2; no definite D call. The DNA of the CDR3 is TGTGCCAGCAGCTTAGCCGGGCAGCCGTATGGCTACACCTTC. Amino acid sequence: CASSLAGQPYGYTF.